The present T cell receptor (beta chain) was sequenced within a study of blood T cell repertoires in COVID-19 (dated by TCRdb to 2020 to 2022). Concerning the study at large: Collaborator samples came from the United States, Italy and Spain and covered acute and convalescent phases of COVID-19. Where available, HLA class I and class II types were taken from metadata supplied by the sample provider and were not determined by assay-based typing. The samples were drawn from two sources: the first 160 participants of the ongoing ImmuneRACE study, and over 1,000 subjects contributed by 6 global collaborators. The material from the prospective study consisted of cDNA or gDNA derived from T cells, B-cell-depleted T cells, or PBMCs. The sample metadata nearly always contained a de-identified subject ID, COVID-19 status, age in years and sex. Subjects who had been exposed to COVID-19, were actively infected with it, or had recovered from it provided the deeply sampled blood TCRbeta repertoires that made up the dataset. A freely available public database, intended as a resource for researchers studying the immune response to SARS-CoV-2, is where the repertoires were released.

Each collaborating institution followed its own protocols to collect whole blood in K2EDTA tubes. Collaborator samples were shipped for TCRbeta analysis as frozen whole blood, isolated PBMCs, or DNA extracted from either sample type. TCRbeta CDR3 regions were amplified from genomic DNA by means of the immunoSEQ Assay, a bias-controlled multiplex PCR. The authors' pipeline ran thus. The number of nucleated cells in each sample was estimated by amplification of reference gene primers within the assay. To quantify the absolute abundance of each unique TCRbeta CDR3 rearrangement, sequence reads were collapsed and filtered. For each sample, productive Simpson clonality was calculated as the square root of Simpson's diversity index across productive rearrangements. TCRdb re-hosts the immuneACCESS table, in-frame sequences only. Its copies lack some clones; in the studies checked, an unresolved V gene accounts for under half of them, and the cause for the rest is not known. The V and J calls and clone size are taken from that table; D and trimming were inferred from the DNA. This sample holds roughly 73,000 clones; roughly 84% were observed only once. The top ten hold roughly 3% of the sample.

Concerning this clone: What this receptor recognizes is not known. Base quality data are lacking; no much larger clone is found one base away.

The full study reports these points: The quantity of clinical and demographic metadata differed by source and by participant and was supplied without curation.

V and J are trimmed by 5 bases and 3 bases, and the gene matches miss 6 bases of the junction. Its CDR3 holds 15 amino acids, cysteine through phenylalanine. Just CDR3 DNA is preserved here, 45 bases in frame from base 1. CDR1 is given as SSHAT and CDR2 as FNYEAQ, both from the germline V gene (reference sequence). The clonotype comes from a man between 65 and 85 years old with active or convalescent COVID-19. The sample taken for sequencing was peripheral blood. The chain couples TRBV7-7 to TRBJ2-3, with TRBD1 matching 9 junction bases. CDR3 region: CASSLRDRETDTQYF. The nucleotides are TGTGCCAGCAGCCTCAGGGACAGGGAGACAGATACGCAGTATTTT.